This TCR beta chain was captured in a study of shared clonotypes between healthy human individuals. Assay used: immunoSEQ multiplex PCR; TCRdb lists only in-frame clones, some missing. The sample records a few million clones, around 94% being singletons. Germline values: CDR1 SEHNR, CDR2 FQNEAQ (reference sequence). This CDR3 comprises 16 residues. Trimming took 7 bases from V and 4 from J, leaving 19 bases between them. The rearrangement uses TRBV7-9 and TRBJ2-2; D possibly corresponds to TRBD2 (7 bases). Sequenced material: naive CD4+ T cells sorted from blood. The subset was: CD45RA+ positively selected. The sequence came from a young man in good health. The CDR3 is CASIPSGGAVTGELFF. CDR3 sequence (DNA): TGTGCCAGCATCCCCTCGGGGGGCGCCGTCACCGGGGAGCTGTTTTTT.